The 14 T cell receptor beta chains reported below all come from one sample, sequenced in a study of early T cells in non-severe SARS-CoV-2 infection (dated by TCRdb to about 2021). The library was produced with 5' RACE. Data came from a NextSeq 500. TCRdb reprocessing: public reads trimmed at Q25 with fastp, clones called with MiXCR, in-frame beta chains kept. Rows merge per CDR3 protein into single entries with the most common DNA and genes. Recorded for this sample are about 120,000 distinct CDR3 sequences; roughly 12% of them occurred a single time. The ten largest make up around 4.1% of the sample. Specimen: whole blood, collected at baseline. The receptors stem from an adult who was a healthcare worker with PCR-confirmed SARS-CoV-2 infection or an uninfected control (not recorded which).

The gene calls are TRBV28 and TRBJ2-7, with 8 bases that match TRBD2. V lost 2 bases and J lost 0; bases outside the gene matches: 3. The CDR3 is 15 amino acids. Germline V gives CDR1 MDHEN, CDR2 SYDVKM. The DNA of the CDR3 is TGTGCCAGCAGTTTACATAGCGGGACCTCCTACGAGCAGTACTTC. Translating it yields CASSLHSGTSYEQYF.

At least ten counts were recorded for this clonotype. The J gene is TRBJ2-3, the V gene TRBV28; no reliable D call. The length of the CDR3 is 11 residues. V lost 5 bases, J lost 3 bases, and 3 bases lay in between. Germline CDR1 MDHEN, CDR2 SYDVKM. The CDR3 coding sequence is TGTGCCAGCAGTATAACAGATACGCAGTATTTT. Protein product: CASSITDTQYF.

This clonotype came up many times. The V call is TRBV6-2 or TRBV6-3, the J call TRBJ1-1, with D maybe TRBD1 (6 bases). Germline CDR1 is MNHEY and CDR2 is SVGEGT. The CDR3 spans 16 residues. The germline V and J ends were trimmed by 8 bases and 0 bases, with 19 bases remaining between them. The CDR3 DNA follows: TGTGCCAGCGGTTCCTCACGAGGGACATTGAACACTGAAGCTTTCTTT. As protein: CASGSSRGTLNTEAFF.

The CDR3 spells CASSLKGHHTGELFF. The DNA for the CDR3 is TGTGCCAGCAGCTTAAAGGGACACCACACCGGGGAGCTGTTTTTT. The V gene is TRBV7-9, the J gene TRBJ2-2; tentative D call: TRBD1 (6 bases). Germline V CDR1 and CDR2: SEHNR, FQNEAQ (reference sequence). V gave up 2 bases and J gave up 3 bases, with 10 bases separating them. This CDR3 has 15 amino acids. Combining the CDR3 with reference TRBV7-9 and TRBJ2-2 gives the whole variable domain DTGVSQNPRHKITKRGQNVTFRCDPISEHNRLYWYRQTLGQGPEFLTYFQNEAQLEKSRLLSDRFSAERPKGSFSTLEIQRTEQGDSAMYLCASSLKGHHTGELFFGEGSRLTVL.

This chain links TRBV12-3 or TRBV12-4 with TRBJ1-5; TRBD1 might be the D (5 bases). The CDR3 has 14 amino acids. Trimming took off 5 bases at V and 3 bases at J, with 11 bases between the two ends. CDR3 sequence: CASSRTGYNQPQHF. The CDR3 bases are TGTGCCAGCAGTCGTACAGGTTACAATCAGCCCCAGCATTTT.

The V call is TRBV7-2, the J call TRBJ2-3; 9 bases align to TRBD2. This CDR3 contains 15 residues. Germline CDR1 reads SGHTA; CDR2 reads FQGNSA. The V and J ends lost 3 bases and 8 bases, in that order; junction bases with no gene match: 9. The CDR3 here is CASSFFAGGTGTQYF. The CDR3 nucleotides read TGTGCCAGCAGCTTTTTTGCGGGAGGGACCGGTACGCAGTATTTT. The full variable domain, in which reference TRBV7-2 and TRBJ2-3 provide the parts outside the CDR3, is GAGVSQSPSNKVTEKGKDVELRCDPISGHTALYWYRQSLGQGLEFLIYFQGNSAPDKSGLPSDRFSAERTGGSVSTLTIQRTQQEDSAVYLCASSFFAGGTGTQYFGPGTRLTVL.

This clonotype was seen a handful of times. The V gene is TRBV5-5, the J gene TRBJ1-1; D gene uncertain. The CDR3 sequence is 15 residues long. V lost 2 bases to trimming and J lost 4 bases, with 15 bases between them. Germline V gene lookup returns CDR1 SGHKS and CDR2 YYEKEE (reference sequence). The CDR3 sequence is CASSFQQQVATEAFF. CDR3 coding DNA: TGTGCCAGCAGCTTTCAACAGCAAGTGGCCACTGAAGCTTTCTTT.

This clonotype was seen many times. The rearrangement uses TRBV2 and TRBJ1-2; D uncertain. The CDR3 is 14 amino acids. The V and J ends lost 1 base and 4 bases respectively, with 10 bases between them. Germline CDR1 and CDR2: SNHLY and FYNNEI. The CDR3 sequence: CASSEGRTGYGYTF. The CDR3 DNA is TGTGCCAGCAGTGAAGGCAGGACGGGCTATGGCTACACCTTC.

This clonotype was counted at least ten times. This rearrangement joins TRBV11-3 to TRBJ1-1; 7 bases fit TRBD1. The J segment lost 5 bases and the V segment lost 6 bases, leaving 9 bases of the junction unmatched. The germline V gene encodes CDR1 SGHNT and CDR2 YENEEA. The CDR3 runs 14 residues. Written as DNA, the CDR3 is TGTGCCAGCAGTTCAAGACAGGGAGATACTGAAGCTTTCTTT. This translates into CASSSRQGDTEAFF.

This clonotype was observed a few times. The chain joins TRBV19 to TRBJ1-5; D is uncertain. In germline, CDR1 is LNHDA, CDR2 SQIVND (reference sequence). This CDR3 has 13 residues. V dropped 5 bases and J dropped 4 bases, with 9 bases sitting between them. The CDR3 loop is CASSPRPNQPQHF. In DNA, the CDR3 is TGTGCCAGTAGTCCTAGGCCAAATCAGCCCCAGCATTTT.

This clonotype was seen repeatedly, ten times or more. The V and J genes are TRBV20-1 and TRBJ1-4; tentative D call: TRBD1 (5 bases). Trimming removed 0 bases at V and 6 bases at J, with 11 bases between. The CDR3 has 14 residues. Germline V CDR1 and CDR2: DFQATT, SNEGSKA (reference sequence). The DNA of the CDR3 is TGCAGTGCTAGAGATCCCAGCAGGGATGAAAAACTGTTTTTT. Encoded protein: CSARDPSRDEKLFF.

This clonotype has ten or more counts. V and J are TRBV20-1 and TRBJ2-1, with D maybe TRBD2 (5 bases). Germline V CDR1 and CDR2: DFQATT, SNEGSKA (reference sequence). This CDR3 has 13 amino acids. Deletions cut 3 bases from V and 1 base from J, with 7 bases between. The CDR3 loop reads CSARRRSYNEQFF. CDR3 sequence (DNA): TGCAGTGCTAGGCGGAGGTCCTACAATGAGCAGTTCTTC.

This clonotype was counted only a few times. The rearrangement links TRBV5-4 to TRBJ2-3; 9 positions agree with TRBD2. Germline V lookup: CDR1 SGHNT, CDR2 YYREEE (reference sequence). V dropped 4 bases and J dropped 2; count of bases not matched to a gene: 5. CDR3 length: 15 amino acids. The CDR3 DNA reads TGTGCCAGCAGCCTTGGCGGGGGGGCCACAGATACGCAGTATTTT. Its protein product is CASSLGGGATDTQYF.

This clonotype has at least ten counts. This chain links TRBV7-9 with TRBJ1-2; perhaps TRBD1 as D (5 bases). Trimming shortened V by 2 bases and J by 5 bases, and 9 bases separated the two germline ends. The CDR3 length is 13 residues. Germline V gene sequence: CDR1 SEHNR, CDR2 FQNEAQ (reference sequence). The CDR3: CASSLNGAYGYTF. The CDR3, as DNA: TGTGCCAGCAGCTTAAATGGGGCGTATGGCTACACCTTC.